The source of this TCR beta chain is a study of shared clonotypes between healthy human individuals (dated by TCRdb to 2018 to 2020). Context from the whole study: Three men and a couple of women, aged 18 to 49 years, made up the cohort. For each donor, three plates each were used for CD4 naive and CD4 memory, two plates were used for CD8 naive, and one plate was used for CD8 memory. The study deeply sequenced blood TCR repertoires of about 5 healthy adults to estimate repertoire size and the extent of clonotype sharing between individuals. Libraries were prepared and TCR repertoires were sequenced by different laboratories using diverse techniques, in order to increase sequencing depth and limit assay-specific biases. Per donor, leukapheresis produced somewhere between about 0.9 and 10 billion PBMCs. The paper as a whole reports these results and caveats: Based on pairwise subsampling, the degree of clonotype sharing among donors was expected to be affected by sequencing depth. Naive subsets generally had larger estimated clonotype richness than memory subsets did. Only blood was sampled, and tissue TCR repertoires likely differ from those in blood. Because the study included only a small number of donors, the genetic and exposure-history diversity represented was limited. Compared with non-shared clonotypes, clonotypes shared by all four sorted-subset donors had higher generation probabilities. Around 5% of naive CD4, 3.5% of naive CD8, about 2.4% of memory CD4, and more than 0.35% of memory CD8 clonotypes were shared across four donors. Rarefaction of sorted-subset datasets indicated incomplete sequencing despite the large sequencing depth.

A distance of 14 bases separates the germline ends of V and J, which lose 0 bases and 2 bases respectively. The CDR3 covers 16 residues, taking in both the cysteine and the phenylalanine. Only the CDR3 portion is preserved as DNA: 48 bases, with reading frame beginning at the first base. The germline V gene (reference sequence) yields SEHNR for CDR1 and FQNEAQ for CDR2. Concerning this clone: Which antigen it targets is not known. Base-call qualities are not available, and no considerably larger clone is one nucleotide away.

Using the deep immunoSEQ assay, multiplex PCR amplified TCR CDR3 regions from genomic DNA. For each cell subset, the extracted genomic DNA was distributed evenly across all wells of several immunoSEQ 96-well plates, and each plate served as one replicate. For sorted subsets, each replicate PCR was loaded with about 0.2 ug genomic DNA, equivalent to some 27,000 T cell genomes. Purified libraries were measured with a Qubit 3.0 fluorometer, size-checked on a Bioanalyzer 2100, and measured again with the KAPA Library Quantification kit. Every immunoSEQ 96-well plate was sequenced on a separate single-read 150-cycle Illumina NextSeq 550 flow cell. In the original analysis: Because the immunoSEQ output held only junctional sequences and lacked quality scores, the filtering could not match the filtering applied to full-length reads. To assign V/J genes and CDR3, sequences were annotated against IMGT germline references using PyIR, a Python wrapper for IgBLAST v1.9. Reads were filtered out if the reads had weak V/J assignments (E-value above 1e-6), no CDR3, stop codons, out-of-frame junctions, or ambiguous translated residues. A V3J clonotype was defined by an identical inferred V gene, J gene, and CDR3 amino acid sequence. Percentage overlap between repertoires was computed as shared unique clonotypes divided by the size of the smaller repertoire. Three approaches were used to assess repertoire richness: RTK rarefaction, the Chao1 estimator, and Recon v2.1 estimates of unobserved clonotypes. For all TCRbeta clonotypes obtained by the gDNA method from a few donors, generation probabilities were computed with OLGA. Drawn from immuneACCESS, this table holds only the in-frame rearrangements with V and J called that TCRdb kept. Clones are partly lost; checked studies trace under half to an unresolved V gene and leave the rest unexplained. D and trimming were read from the DNA, whereas the V and J calls and clone size are those reported in that table. The sample records roughly 700,000 clones, 90% of which are singletons. The ten largest clones take up about 33% of the sample.

The donors were healthy, HIV-negative adults who had no recently reported acute infections or vaccinations. Every donor was a Caucasian adult residing in Nashville, Tennessee, USA. CD8 memory samples combined magnetically selected CD45RO+ cells with CCR7-negative CD45RA+ effector memory (TemRA) cells. Blood was collected by leukapheresis, and PBMCs were isolated by Ficoll-Histopaque density gradient centrifugation and then cryopreserved in liquid nitrogen vapor phase. Purity and quantity of every magnetically sorted T cell population were checked by analytical flow cytometry. Genomic DNA was isolated from every sorted fraction and measured by UV absorbance on a Nanodrop 2000c.

This chain joins TRBV7-9 to TRBJ2-7; the D gene cannot be resolved reliably. Sample: memory CD8+ T cells from PBMCs. The intended sense of this specimen's cell subset or site label: CD45RO+ cells pooled with CCR7-negative TemRA cells. The receptor was isolated from a man aged 18 to 29 in good health. Some clones in this sample may be carry-over from other donors' samples. The bases are TGTGCCAGCAGCTTAGCCCTTGGCCAAATCCCCTACGAGCAGTACTTC. It translates as CASSLALGQIPYEQYF. When the CDR3 is completed using the reference TRBV7-9 and TRBJ2-7 genes on either side, the full variable domain is DTGVSQNPRHKITKRGQNVTFRCDPISEHNRLYWYRQTLGQGPEFLTYFQNEAQLEKSRLLSDRFSAERPKGSFSTLEIQRTEQGDSAMYLCASSLALGQIPYEQYFGPGTRLTVT.